This section outlines one T cell receptor beta chain sequence together with its context. As yet, its antigen is unknown. Every immunoSEQ plate was one replicate of a subset's evenly spread DNA. The table came from immunoSEQ multiplex PCR; TCRdb's copy has only in-frame clones and leaves some out. Of roughly 2,000,000 clones in the sample, about 95% are singletons; the top ten hold under 1.5%. The entry originates in a study of shared clonotypes between healthy human individuals. Study results and caveats: Generation probability values for non-shared clonotypes were lower than those for clonotypes shared by all four donors. Larger estimated richness was generally recorded for naive subsets relative to memory subsets.

Naive CD8 populations comprised CD45RO-negative cells positively selected for CCR7, excluding terminally differentiated effector memory CD45RA+ cells. Germline V lookup: CDR1 SNHLY, CDR2 FYNNEI. CDR3 size: 14 residues. The ends were cut back, 11 bases at V and 1 base at J, with 14 bases in the middle. The sequencing sample was made of naive CD8+ T cells sorted from blood. The chain employs TRBV2 and TRBJ2-2; D possibly corresponds to TRBD2 (5 bases). The sequence was collected from a man aged 18 to 35 in good health. The CDR3 region has the DNA TGTGCCGGTCAGGAGGAATGGAACACCGGGGAGCTGTTTTTT. It translates to CAGQEEWNTGELFF.